The 14 T cell receptor beta chains listed next were all sequenced from one sample in a study of human T cells and chemical hapten exposure. Via MiXCR, TCRdb re-called the RACE reads, giving one row per CDR3 protein. Of roughly 380,000 distinct CDR3 sequences listed, around 5.5% were seen once; the top ten hold 2% to 3%. Stated time point: pre-sensitization, week 0. The treatment was: therapeutic diphenylcyclopropenone sensitization with weekly scalp DPC. Sequences were derived from whole blood, sampled in connection with sensitization to the hapten diphenylcyclopropenone (DPC). Every receptor here comes from a woman aged 45-60 years with alopecia areata. Some clones in this sample may be carry-over from other donors' samples.

This clonotype appeared a few times. The chain carries TRBV20-1 and TRBJ2-4; D not resolved. CDR3 size: 15 residues. Per germline, CDR1 DFQATT and CDR2 SNEGSKA (reference sequence). Trimming left V 7 bases short and J 1 base short, with 17 bases between. The CDR3 region has the DNA TGCAGTGTAAGATCCAGAGACACTGCCAAAAACATTCAGTACTTC. Its translation is CSVRSRDTAKNIQYF.

This clonotype was seen only a few times. V is TRBV9 and J is TRBJ1-3; no reliable D call. Germline CDR1 SGDLS, CDR2 YYNGEE. The CDR3 sequence is 14 residues long. Trimming cost V 0 bases and J 1 base, with 5 bases left between them. CDR3 region: CASSVANSGNTIYF. The CDR3 DNA is TGTGCCAGCAGCGTAGCTAATTCTGGAAACACCATATATTTT.

This clonotype was found many times. The V and J genes are TRBV20-1 and TRBJ2-1, with 10 positions matching TRBD2. V was pared by 3 bases and J by 4 bases, with 3 bases of the junction left unmatched. CDR3 length equals 14 residues. The germline gives CDR1 DFQATT, CDR2 SNEGSKA (reference sequence). DNA of the CDR3: TGCAGTGCTAGGGGGACTAGCGTGTACAATGAGCAGTTCTTC. Encoded protein: CSARGTSVYNEQFF.

This clonotype turned up a few times. The gene calls are TRBV5-1 and TRBJ2-1, with D possibly being TRBD1 (9 bases). V was cut by 4 bases and J by 5 bases, with 34 bases left in between. Germline-derived CDR1 and CDR2 are SGHRS and YFSETQ. CDR3 length: 21 amino acids. In DNA, the CDR3 is TGCGCCAGCAGCCCGGGAGGGGGGACAGGGTGGGACCCGACCCTTAACAATGAGCAGTTCTTC. This gives the protein CASSPGGGTGWDPTLNNEQFF.

This clonotype was observed at least ten times. This chain connects TRBV7-9 to TRBJ1-2; no definite D call. The V and J ends lost 1 base and 10 bases respectively, with 19 bases between them. The CDR3 consists of 15 residues. CDR1 and CDR2 from the germline V gene are SEHNR and FQNEAQ (reference sequence). CDR3 sequence reads: CASSLDGSRLEIYTF. The CDR3 DNA sequence: TGTGCCAGCAGCTTAGATGGCAGTCGCCTCGAAATCTACACCTTC.

This clonotype was observed a handful of times. V usage is TRBV7-9 and J usage is TRBJ2-5; 9 bases agree with TRBD2. The junction had 9 bases not matched to a gene; V was cut back by 4 bases and J by 6 bases. This CDR3 is 15 amino acids long. CDR1 is SEHNR, CDR2 FQNEAQ, per germline (reference sequence). CDR3 amino acids: CASSSLAGEGKTQYF. CDR3 DNA sequence: TGTGCCAGCAGCTCCTTAGCGGGAGAGGGAAAGACCCAGTACTTC.

This clonotype showed up many times. This chain connects TRBV27 to TRBJ1-6, with TRBD1 matching over 9 bases. The germline V gene has CDR1 MNHEY and CDR2 SMNVEV (reference sequence). The CDR3 contains 19 residues. V lost 3 bases, J lost 1 base, and 10 bases stayed unmatched. Written as DNA, the CDR3 is TGTGCCAGCAGTTTTGTGGGACAGGGCATGCTTTCCTATAATTCACCCCTCCACTTT. This gives the protein CASSFVGQGMLSYNSPLHF.

J is TRBJ1-2 and V is TRBV6-5; D not resolved. Looked up from germline, CDR1 is MNHEY and CDR2 is SVGAGI. V was pared by 4 bases and J by 7 bases, with 16 bases between. The CDR3 sequence is 14 residues long. The CDR3 reads CASSSGPSSRGYTF. The DNA of the CDR3 is TGTGCCAGCAGTTCTGGCCCCAGCTCGCGTGGCTACACCTTC.

This clonotype was recorded many times. This sequence joins TRBV12-3 or TRBV12-4 and TRBJ1-5; 10 bases match TRBD1. The V gene end was trimmed by 7 bases and the J gene end by 6 bases; junction bases not matched to a gene: 6. The CDR3 is 14 amino acids. The CDR3 spells CASTWGTGVQPQHF. In nucleotides, the CDR3 is TGTGCCAGCACCTGGGGGACAGGGGTTCAGCCCCAGCATTTT.

This clonotype showed up many times. The rearrangement links TRBV19 to TRBJ2-7, with D possibly matching TRBD2 (6 bases). Germline V gene sequence: CDR1 LNHDA, CDR2 SQIVND (reference sequence). V lost 5 bases, J lost 5 bases, and 16 bases lay in between. The CDR3 has 14 amino acids. CDR3 sequence reads: CASSGPGLRHEQYF. The CDR3 coding sequence is TGTGCCAGTAGTGGACCGGGACTCCGTCACGAGCAGTACTTC.

The gene calls are TRBV4-3 and TRBJ1-1; D unresolved. The CDR3 is made up of 14 amino acids. Germline assignment: CDR1 LGHNA and CDR2 YSLEER. With 3 bases removed from V and 3 bases from J, the gap between germline ends came to 11 bases. CDR3: CASSQGSGDTEAFF. The CDR3 nucleotides read TGCGCCAGCAGCCAGGGGTCGGGTGACACTGAAGCTTTCTTT.

Notes on this clonotype: This sequence may be a read error, since a much larger clone differs from it by one base. Given the absence of the conserved phenylalanine or tryptophan at the CDR3 end, a read error is likely. The V gene is TRBV12-3 or TRBV12-4, the J gene TRBJ1-2; maybe TRBD1 (5 bases). The CDR3 is made up of 15 amino acids. Between the trimmed V and J ends, which lost 5 bases and 4 bases, there was a span of 17 bases. CDR3 sequence reads: CASSLPPGYGYGYTY. CDR3 bases: TGTGCCAGCAGTCTCCCCCCAGGGTATGGCTATGGCTACACCTAC.

The chain recombines TRBV11-2 with TRBJ1-1; the D is unclear. V lost 1 base, J lost 4 bases, and 10 bases lay in between. The CDR3 consists of 14 residues. In germline, CDR1 is SGHAT, CDR2 FQNNGV. CDR3 loop: CASSLVSQSTEAFF. DNA of the CDR3: TGTGCCAGCAGCTTAGTGTCCCAAAGCACTGAAGCTTTCTTT.

This clonotype appeared a few times. One junction end does not reproduce the germline sequence, and a read error may be involved. The V call is TRBV11-2, the J call TRBJ2-7, with TRBD2 matching 7 bases. This CDR3 has 14 residues. Germline V gives CDR1 SGHAT, CDR2 FQNNGV. The CDR3 DNA reads TGTGCCGGCAGCTTAGGAGCGGGAACCTACGAGCAGTACTTC. Translation: CAGSLGAGTYEQYF.